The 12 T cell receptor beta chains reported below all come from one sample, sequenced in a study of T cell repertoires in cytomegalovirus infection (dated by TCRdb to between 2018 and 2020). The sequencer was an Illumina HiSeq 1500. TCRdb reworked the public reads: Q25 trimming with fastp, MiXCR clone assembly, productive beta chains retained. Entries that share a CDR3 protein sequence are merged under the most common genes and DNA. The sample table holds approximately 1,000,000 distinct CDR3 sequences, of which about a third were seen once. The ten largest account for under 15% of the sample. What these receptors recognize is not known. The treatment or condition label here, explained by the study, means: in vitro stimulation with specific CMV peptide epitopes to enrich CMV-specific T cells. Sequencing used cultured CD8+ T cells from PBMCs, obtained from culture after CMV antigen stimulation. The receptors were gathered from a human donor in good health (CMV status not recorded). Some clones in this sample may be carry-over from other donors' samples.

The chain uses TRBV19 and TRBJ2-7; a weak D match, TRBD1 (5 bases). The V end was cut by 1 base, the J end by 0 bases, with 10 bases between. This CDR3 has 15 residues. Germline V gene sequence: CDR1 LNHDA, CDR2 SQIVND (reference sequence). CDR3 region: CASSIGEGDSYEQYF. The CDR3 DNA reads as TGTGCCAGTAGTATAGGAGAAGGGGACTCCTACGAGCAGTACTTC.

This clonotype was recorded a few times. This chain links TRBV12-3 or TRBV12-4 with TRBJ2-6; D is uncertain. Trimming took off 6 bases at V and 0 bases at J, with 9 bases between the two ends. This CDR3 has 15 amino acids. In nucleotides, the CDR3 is TGTGCCAGCAGCACGACATCCTCTGGGGCCAACGTCCTGACTTTC. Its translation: CASSTTSSGANVLTF.

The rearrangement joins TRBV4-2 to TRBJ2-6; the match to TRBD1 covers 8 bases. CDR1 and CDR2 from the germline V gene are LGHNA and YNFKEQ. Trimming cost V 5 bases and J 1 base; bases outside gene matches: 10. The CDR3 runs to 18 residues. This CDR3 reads CASSIPTGEISGANVLTF. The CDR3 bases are TGTGCCAGCAGCATACCGACAGGGGAAATATCTGGGGCCAACGTCCTGACTTTC.

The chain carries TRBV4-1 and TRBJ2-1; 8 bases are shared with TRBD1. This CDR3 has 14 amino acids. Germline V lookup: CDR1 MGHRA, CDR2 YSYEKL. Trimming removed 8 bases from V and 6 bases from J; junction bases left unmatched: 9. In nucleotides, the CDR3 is TGCGCCAGCGCACGGGACAGGCTTGGCAATGAGCAGTTCTTC. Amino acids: CASARDRLGNEQFF.

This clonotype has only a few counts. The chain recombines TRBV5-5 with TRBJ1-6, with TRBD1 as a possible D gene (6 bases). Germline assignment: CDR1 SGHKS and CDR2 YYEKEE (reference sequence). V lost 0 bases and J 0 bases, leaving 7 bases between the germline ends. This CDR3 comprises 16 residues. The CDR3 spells CASSLGQDSYNSPLHF. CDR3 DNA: TGTGCCAGCAGCTTGGGACAGGACTCCTATAATTCACCCCTCCACTTT.

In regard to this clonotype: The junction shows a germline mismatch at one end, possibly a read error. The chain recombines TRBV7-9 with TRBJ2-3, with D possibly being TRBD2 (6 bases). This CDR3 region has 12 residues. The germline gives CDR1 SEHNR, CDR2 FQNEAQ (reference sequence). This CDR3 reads CVSNIGGDTQYF. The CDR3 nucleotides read TGTGTCAGCAACATCGGGGGAGATACGCAGTATTTT.

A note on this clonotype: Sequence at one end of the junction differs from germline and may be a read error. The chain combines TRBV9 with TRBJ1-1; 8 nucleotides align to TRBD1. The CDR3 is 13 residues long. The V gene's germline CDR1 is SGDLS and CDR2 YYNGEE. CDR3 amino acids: CVSSTGGNTEAFF. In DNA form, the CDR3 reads TGTGTCAGCAGCACAGGGGGGAACACTGAAGCTTTCTTT.

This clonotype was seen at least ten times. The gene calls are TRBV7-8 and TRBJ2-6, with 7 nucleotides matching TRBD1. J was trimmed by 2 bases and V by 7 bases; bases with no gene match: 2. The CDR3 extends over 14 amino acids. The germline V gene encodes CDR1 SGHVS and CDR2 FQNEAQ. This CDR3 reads CASTDRAGANVLTF. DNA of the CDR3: TGTGCCAGCACCGACAGGGCTGGGGCCAACGTCCTGACTTTC.

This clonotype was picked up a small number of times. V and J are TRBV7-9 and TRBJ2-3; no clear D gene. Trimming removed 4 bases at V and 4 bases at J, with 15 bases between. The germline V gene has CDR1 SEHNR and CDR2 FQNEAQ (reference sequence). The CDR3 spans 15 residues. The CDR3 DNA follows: TGTGCCAGCAGCTCCCCCCAGTTTGTGGCAGATACGCAGTATTTT. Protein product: CASSSPQFVADTQYF.

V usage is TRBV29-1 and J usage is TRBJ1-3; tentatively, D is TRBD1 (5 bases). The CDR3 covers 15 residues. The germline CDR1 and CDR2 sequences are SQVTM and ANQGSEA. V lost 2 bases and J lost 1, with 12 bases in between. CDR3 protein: CSVERGGNSGNTIYF. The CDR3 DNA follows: TGCAGCGTTGAACGGGGCGGCAATTCTGGAAACACCATATATTTT.

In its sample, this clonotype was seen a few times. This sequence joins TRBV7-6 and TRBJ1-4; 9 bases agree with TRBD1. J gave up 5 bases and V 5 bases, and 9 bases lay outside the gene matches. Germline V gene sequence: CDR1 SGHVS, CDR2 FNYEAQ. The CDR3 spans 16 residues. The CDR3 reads CASSPNRDRVNEKLFF. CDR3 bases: TGTGCCAGCAGCCCAAACCGGGACAGGGTAAATGAAAAACTGTTTTTT.

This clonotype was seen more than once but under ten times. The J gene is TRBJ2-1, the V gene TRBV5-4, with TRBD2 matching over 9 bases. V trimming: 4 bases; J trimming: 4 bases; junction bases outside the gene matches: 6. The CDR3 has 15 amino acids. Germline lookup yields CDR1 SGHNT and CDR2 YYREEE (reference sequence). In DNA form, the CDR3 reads TGTGCCAGCAGCACCGAGCGGGGGGTTTACAATGAGCAGTTCTTC. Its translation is CASSTERGVYNEQFF.